Shown below are 32 T cell receptor beta chains from a single sample sequenced in a study of T cell responses to AZD1222 COVID-19 vaccine. TCRdb's copy holds only in-frame clones and misses some; the assay was immunoSEQ multiplex PCR. The sample has about 140,000 clones; roughly 92% are singletons. Here the sequenced sample was peripheral blood, taken on day 0 of AZD1222 vaccination. These receptors all come from an adult in good health.

This chain joins TRBV19 and TRBJ2-1; 10 bases are a match to TRBD2. Germline CDR1 and CDR2: LNHDA and SQIVND (reference sequence). V was pared by 3 bases and J by 0 bases, with 11 bases of the junction left unmatched. CDR3 length: 19 residues. CDR3 protein: CASSMWASGSGGSYNEQFF. The CDR3 DNA sequence: TGTGCCAGTAGTATGTGGGCTAGCGGGAGTGGGGGCTCCTACAATGAGCAGTTCTTC.

The V call is TRBV18, the J call TRBJ1-2; 7 bases match TRBD1. V trimming: 1 base; J trimming: 4 bases; junction bases outside the gene matches: 0. This CDR3 is 13 amino acids long. Germline assignment: CDR1 KGHSH and CDR2 LQKENI. The CDR3 DNA reads as TGTGCCAGCTCACCACGGGACAGCTATGGCTACACCTTC. It specifies CASSPRDSYGYTF.

The chain links TRBV6-5 to TRBJ1-5; D call uncertain. The germline V gene encodes CDR1 MNHEY and CDR2 SVGAGI. The CDR3 consists of 15 residues. Deletions cut 2 bases from V and 8 bases from J, with 16 bases between. In DNA form, the CDR3 reads TGTGCCAGCAGTTACACCTCGGCGGGGTATGAGCCCCAGCATTTT. Translated, it gives CASSYTSAGYEPQHF.

The count of this clone is one. The chain couples TRBV3-1 (or the pseudogene TRBV3-2) to TRBJ1-1, with 7 bases matching TRBD1. The CDR3 is made up of 14 amino acids. J was trimmed by 6 bases and V by 5 bases; bases with no gene match: 9. Looked up from germline, CDR1 is LGHDT and CDR2 is YNNKEL (reference sequence). DNA for the CDR3: TGTGCCAGCAGCGCTACAGGGGATATAGCTGAAGCTTTCTTT. As protein: CASSATGDIAEAFF.

This sequence joins TRBV6-5 and TRBJ2-7, with 7 bases identical to TRBD1. V lost 7 bases to trimming and J lost 2 bases; unmatched junction nucleotides: 2. The CDR3 consists of 12 residues. In germline, CDR1 is MNHEY, CDR2 SVGAGI. CDR3 protein: CASKGTAYEQYF. The CDR3 DNA reads TGTGCCAGCAAGGGGACAGCCTACGAGCAGTACTTC.

Here the CDR3 DNA reads TGTGCCAGCAGCTTACTCGAGGAGGACGGCTACACCTTC. Amino acid sequence: CASSLLEEDGYTF. The V and J genes are TRBV5-6 and TRBJ1-2; D is unclear. CDR3 size: 13 residues. Germline V CDR1 and CDR2: SGHDT, YYEEEE. V was shortened by 2 bases and J by 8 bases, with 13 bases between the two germline ends.

This clone occurred a few times. The V and J genes are TRBV27 and TRBJ1-1; D unclear. Trimming removed 8 bases at V and 3 bases at J, with 7 bases between. Germline assignment: CDR1 MNHEY and CDR2 SMNVEV (reference sequence). CDR3 length: 11 amino acids. The CDR3 here is CASVAYTEAFF. The CDR3 DNA reads as TGTGCCAGCGTGGCTTACACTGAAGCTTTCTTT.

The chain couples TRBV12-3 or TRBV12-4 to TRBJ1-6; no clear D gene. The V gene lost 2 bases and the J gene lost 8 bases, with 7 bases spanning the gap. The CDR3 has 13 residues. The CDR3 region is CASSLYFDSPLHF. CDR3 nucleotides: TGTGCCAGCAGTTTATATTTTGATTCACCCCTCCACTTT.

A few counts support this clone. This rearrangement joins TRBV19 to TRBJ1-5; D is unresolved. V was trimmed by 3 bases and J by 2 bases, leaving 14 bases between them. The CDR3 covers 16 residues. Germline V gene lookup returns CDR1 LNHDA and CDR2 SQIVND (reference sequence). The CDR3 DNA reads TGTGCCAGTAGTATCCATCCCTCTCGGGGCAATCAGCCCCAGCATTTT. This encodes CASSIHPSRGNQPQHF.

This chain uses TRBV28 with TRBJ2-7; perhaps TRBD1 as D (6 bases). Germline values: CDR1 MDHEN, CDR2 SYDVKM. V gave up 6 bases and J gave up 6 bases, with 9 bases separating them. There are 11 residues in the CDR3. The CDR3 DNA follows: TGTGCCAGCAGCTGGGGGCTCGAGCAGTACTTC. This sequence encodes CASSWGLEQYF.

The V and J genes are TRBV29-1 and TRBJ2-7; the D gene is possibly TRBD1 (6 bases). Trimming took 4 bases from V and 2 from J, leaving 12 bases between them. Germline V gives CDR1 SQVTM, CDR2 ANQGSEA. The CDR3 is 13 amino acids. CDR3 amino acids: CSVVLQGTYEQYF. The CDR3 nucleotides read TGCAGCGTTGTGTTGCAGGGGACCTACGAGCAGTACTTC.

V and J are TRBV19 and TRBJ1-1; D call uncertain. CDR3 length equals 13 residues. CDR1 and CDR2 (germline): LNHDA, SQIVND (reference sequence). Deletions cut 3 bases from V and 1 base from J, with 6 bases between. CDR3 sequence reads: CASSMKRNTEAFF. Here the CDR3 DNA reads TGTGCCAGTAGTATGAAGAGGAACACTGAAGCTTTCTTT. Full variable domain (outside the CDR3, taken from reference TRBV19 and TRBJ1-1): DGGITQSPKYLFRKEGQNVTLSCEQNLNHDAMYWYRQDPGQGLRLIYYSQIVNDFQKGDIAEGYSVSREKKESFPLTVTSAQKNPTAFYLCASSMKRNTEAFFGQGTRLTVV.

V is TRBV14 and J is TRBJ2-3; D uncertain. From germline, CDR1 is SGHDN and CDR2 FVKESK. Trimming cost V 0 bases and J 2 bases, with 6 bases left between them. The CDR3 has 14 amino acids. The DNA of the CDR3 is TGTGCCAGCAGCCAAGATCTTGTCACAGATACGCAGTATTTT. Its translation is CASSQDLVTDTQYF.

V and J are TRBV7-8 and TRBJ2-2, with D maybe TRBD1 (5 bases). This CDR3 has 15 amino acids. From germline, CDR1 is SGHVS and CDR2 FQNEAQ. Trimming cost V 6 bases and J 2 bases, with 13 bases left between them. Written as DNA, the CDR3 is TGTGCCAGCAGTTACCATCAGGGTAACACCGGGGAGCTGTTTTTT. Protein product: CASSYHQGNTGELFF. The variable domain in full, completed from reference TRBV7-8 and TRBJ2-2, reads GAGVSQSPRYKVAKRGQDVALRCDPISGHVSLFWYQQALGQGPEFLTYFQNEAQLDKSGLPSDRFFAERPEGSVSTLKIQRTQQEDSAVYLCASSYHQGNTGELFFGEGSRLTVL.

CDR3 region: CASGRWEGGNSPLHF. DNA for the CDR3: TGTGCCAGCGGGCGTTGGGAGGGAGGGAATTCACCCCTCCACTTT. This chain links TRBV28 with TRBJ1-6; no clear D. CDR1 and CDR2 (germline): MDHEN, SYDVKM. CDR3 size: 15 residues. With 8 bases removed from V and 7 bases from J, the gap between germline ends came to 18 bases.

The chain combines TRBV2 with TRBJ1-1; no clear D. Germline assignment: CDR1 SNHLY and CDR2 FYNNEI. CDR3 size: 14 residues. Trimming shortened V by 7 bases and J by 0 bases, and 12 bases separated the two germline ends. CDR3 DNA: TGTGCCAGCACATTTAACCCAGTGAACACTGAAGCTTTCTTT. Translated, it gives CASTFNPVNTEAFF.

V is TRBV29-1 and J is TRBJ1-2; D ambiguous. CDR3 length equals 13 residues. Germline assignment: CDR1 SQVTM and CDR2 ANQGSEA. Trimming removed 3 bases from V and 3 bases from J, with 11 bases in between. The CDR3 nucleotides are TGCAGCGTTGACGAGGGCCGCTACTATGGCTACACCTTC. Translated, it gives CSVDEGRYYGYTF.

The rearrangement links TRBV3-1 (or the pseudogene TRBV3-2) to TRBJ2-1; 10 bases line up with TRBD1. Germline loops: CDR1 LGHDT, CDR2 YNNKEL (reference sequence). CDR3 size: 14 residues. After removal of 2 bases from V and 7 bases from J, the junction contained 2 bases not matched to a gene. The CDR3 loop reads CASSQWTGGNEQFF. For the CDR3, the DNA is TGTGCCAGCAGCCAATGGACAGGGGGGAATGAGCAGTTCTTC.

This clone was found once. The CDR3 protein is CASSQMKTGNTEAFF. CDR3 bases: TGTGCCAGCTCCCAGATGAAGACGGGGAACACTGAAGCTTTCTTT. V gene TRBV18 combines with J gene TRBJ1-1; D is undetermined. Germline CDR1 reads KGHSH; CDR2 reads LQKENI. V was clipped by 6 bases and J by 1 base, with 15 bases between them. CDR3 size: 15 residues.

The V call is TRBV14, the J call TRBJ2-2; D unclear. Germline V gene data show CDR1 as SGHDN and CDR2 as FVKESK. Trimming stripped 1 base from V and 9 bases from J, with 9 bases between. The CDR3 loop spans 13 amino acids. The CDR3 region has the DNA TGTGCCAGCAGCCAAGTTCAGTTGAGGGAGCTGTTTTTT. This codes for CASSQVQLRELFF.

The chain employs TRBV6-1 and TRBJ2-5; 8 nucleotides agree with TRBD2. Germline lookup yields CDR1 MNHNS and CDR2 SASEGT. The junction had 8 bases not matched to a gene; V was cut back by 3 bases and J by 5 bases. The CDR3 is made up of 15 amino acids. CDR3 protein: CASSDEAGVQETQYF. The CDR3 coding sequence is TGTGCCAGCAGTGACGAAGCGGGAGTTCAGGAGACCCAGTACTTC.

This chain links TRBV6-5 with TRBJ2-5; no definite D call. Germline CDR1 and CDR2: MNHEY and SVGAGI. The CDR3 runs 13 residues. V shed 8 bases and J shed 1 base, with 11 bases lying between them. The CDR3 bases are TGTGCCAGCGGCGATTGGACCCAAGAGACCCAGTACTTC. The encoded protein is CASGDWTQETQYF.

This clone was seen a single time. This rearrangement joins TRBV27 to TRBJ1-2, with a tentative D call TRBD1 (5 bases). Germline V gene sequence: CDR1 MNHEY, CDR2 SMNVEV (reference sequence). V lost 2 bases and J 14 bases, leaving 27 bases between the germline ends. The CDR3 is 16 residues long. CDR3 amino acids: CASSLVVWSRGDFSTF. CDR3 bases: TGTGCCAGCAGTTTAGTAGTGTGGTCGCGGGGGGATTTCTCTACCTTC.

The chain joins TRBV6-1 to TRBJ1-6; D gene unclear. CDR1 and CDR2 from the germline V gene are MNHNS and SASEGT. CDR3 length: 15 amino acids. Deletions cut 2 bases from V and 9 bases from J, with 14 bases between. The CDR3 DNA reads TGTGCCAGCAGTGAATTTGTTGGCTACGCTTCACCCCTCCACTTT. The encoded protein is CASSEFVGYASPLHF.

The V gene is TRBV5-6, the J gene TRBJ2-7; D is perhaps TRBD2 (6 bases). V lost 3 bases and J lost 6, with 13 bases in between. CDR1 SGHDT and CDR2 YYEEEE come from the germline V gene. This CDR3 is 13 amino acids long. The CDR3 DNA sequence: TGTGCCAGCAGCTGGGACTCCCCAAGCGAGCAGTACTTC. Translating it yields CASSWDSPSEQYF.

The chain employs TRBV6-5 and TRBJ2-2, with 10 bases matching TRBD2. This CDR3 is built from 15 residues. Germline V gene lookup returns CDR1 MNHEY and CDR2 SVGAGI. V shed 7 bases and J 4 bases; nucleotides not matched to a gene: 6. In DNA form, the CDR3 reads TGTGCCAGCATTCAGCGGGAGGGCCGCACCGGGGAGCTGTTTTTT. Translating gives CASIQREGRTGELFF.

The chain joins TRBV28 to TRBJ1-2, with D maybe TRBD1 (6 bases). The ends were cut back, 6 bases at V and 7 bases at J, with 18 bases in the middle. CDR1 is MDHEN and CDR2 is SYDVKM in the germline V gene. This CDR3 is 14 amino acids long. The CDR3 bases are TGTGCCAGCAGATCTACAGGGAACCGGCTTGGCTACACCTTC. Its translation: CASRSTGNRLGYTF.

The chain recombines TRBV11-2 with TRBJ2-7; no clear D. CDR3 length: 14 amino acids. V was cut by 3 bases and J by 4 bases, with 13 bases left in between. Germline V gives CDR1 SGHAT, CDR2 FQNNGV. Written as DNA, the CDR3 is TGTGCCAGCAGCTTCGTGGGCGTTAGGTACGAGCAGTACTTC. This encodes CASSFVGVRYEQYF.

V usage is TRBV6-2 or TRBV6-3 and J usage is TRBJ2-7; 8 nucleotides match TRBD1. The CDR3 is 15 residues long. The junction had 9 bases not matched to a gene; V was cut back by 5 bases and J by 3 bases. Germline V lookup: CDR1 MNHEY, CDR2 SVGEGT. CDR3 nucleotide sequence: TGTGCCAGCAGTACCCCGGGACAGGAATTCTACGAGCAGTACTTC. Protein: CASSTPGQEFYEQYF.

The chain is built from TRBV28 and TRBJ1-5; D is ambiguous. V lost 7 bases and J 3 bases, leaving 16 bases between the germline ends. The CDR3 consists of 15 residues. CDR1 is MDHEN, CDR2 SYDVKM, per germline. For the CDR3, the DNA is TGTGCCAGCATTTCTTTGGCCAGAGACAATCAGCCCCAGCATTTT. Its protein product is CASISLARDNQPQHF.

The chain combines TRBV19 with TRBJ2-3, with 13 bases matching TRBD2. Trimming removed 4 bases from V and 0 bases from J; junction bases left unmatched: 10. CDR3 length: 19 residues. Germline values: CDR1 LNHDA, CDR2 SQIVND (reference sequence). This CDR3 is CASSKLAGGLSGSTDTQYF. Here the CDR3 DNA reads TGTGCCAGTAGTAAACTAGCGGGGGGGCTAAGTGGGAGCACAGATACGCAGTATTTT.

The rearrangement links TRBV2 to TRBJ2-5; 7 nucleotides match TRBD1. V shed 6 bases and J 2 bases; nucleotides not matched to a gene: 12. The CDR3 spans 16 residues. Germline V gene sequence: CDR1 SNHLY, CDR2 FYNNEI. CDR3 region: CASSATRQGSQETQYF. In DNA form, the CDR3 reads TGTGCCAGCAGCGCAACCAGACAGGGATCACAAGAGACCCAGTACTTC.